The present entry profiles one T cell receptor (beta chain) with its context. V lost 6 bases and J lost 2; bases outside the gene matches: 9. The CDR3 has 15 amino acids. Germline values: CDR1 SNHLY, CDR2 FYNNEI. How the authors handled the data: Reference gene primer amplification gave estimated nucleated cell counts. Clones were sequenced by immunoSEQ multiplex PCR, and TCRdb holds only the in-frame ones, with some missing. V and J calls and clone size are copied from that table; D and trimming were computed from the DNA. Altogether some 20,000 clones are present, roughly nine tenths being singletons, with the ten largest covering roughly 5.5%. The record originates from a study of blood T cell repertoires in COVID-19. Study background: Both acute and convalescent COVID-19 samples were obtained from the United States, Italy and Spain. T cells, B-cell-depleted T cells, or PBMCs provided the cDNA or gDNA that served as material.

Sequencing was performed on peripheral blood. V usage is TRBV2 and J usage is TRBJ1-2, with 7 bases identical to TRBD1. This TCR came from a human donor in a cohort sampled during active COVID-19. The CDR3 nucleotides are TGTGCCAGCAGGGGACTTTTGACAGGGAACTATGGCTACACCTTC. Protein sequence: CASRGLLTGNYGYTF.